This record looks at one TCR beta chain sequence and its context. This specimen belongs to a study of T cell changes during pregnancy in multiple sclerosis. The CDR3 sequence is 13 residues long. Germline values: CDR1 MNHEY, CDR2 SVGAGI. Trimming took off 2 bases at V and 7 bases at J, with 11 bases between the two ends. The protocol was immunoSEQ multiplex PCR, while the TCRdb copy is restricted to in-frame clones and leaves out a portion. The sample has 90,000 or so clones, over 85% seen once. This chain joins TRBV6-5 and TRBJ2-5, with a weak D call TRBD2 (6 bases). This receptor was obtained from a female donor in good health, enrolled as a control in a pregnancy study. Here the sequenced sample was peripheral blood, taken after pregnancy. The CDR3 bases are TGTGCCAGCAGTTACAGGGAGGTCACGACCCAGTACTTC. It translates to CASSYREVTTQYF.